Below are 20 T cell receptor beta chains sequenced from a single sample in a study of T cell repertoires in cytomegalovirus infection. A single record per CDR3 protein comes from TCRdb applying MiXCR to the reads. The data contain about 68,000 distinct CDR3 sequences, 20% to 25% of them seen just once; the ten biggest clones take up almost 80%. These receptors lack a known antigen. Sequenced sample: PBMCs, sequenced either directly or after in vitro stimulation (not recorded which). These TCRs come from a human donor in good health (CMV status not recorded). Some clones in this sample may be carry-over from other donors' samples.

This clonotype has just a few counts. The rearrangement links TRBV15 to TRBJ2-5, with 9 bases identical to TRBD2. With V trimmed by 3 bases and J by 3 bases, 2 bases remained unmatched. Germline V gene sequence: CDR1 LNHNV, CDR2 YYDKDF (reference sequence). This CDR3 contains 14 residues. The CDR3 coding sequence is TGTGCCACCAGCAGTCGACTAGCGGAAGAGACCCAGTACTTC. The encoded protein is CATSSRLAEETQYF.

A few counts support this clonotype. This chain joins TRBV19 and TRBJ2-3, with TRBD2 matching 7 bases. CDR1 and CDR2 from the germline V gene are LNHDA and SQIVND (reference sequence). The CDR3 has 13 amino acids. Trimming cost V 9 bases and J 3 bases; bases outside gene matches: 6. The CDR3 DNA is TGTGCCAGCCGACTAGCCTCTACAGATACGCAGTATTTT. Translation gives CASRLASTDTQYF.

Written as DNA, the CDR3 is TGTGCCAGCAGCCAACCGGGGAGGTCGGGCTCGAACTATGGCTACACCTTC. Translating it yields CASSQPGRSGSNYGYTF. The gene calls are TRBV5-4 and TRBJ1-2; D uncertain. CDR3 length: 17 amino acids. Germline-derived CDR1 and CDR2 are SGHNT and YYREEE (reference sequence). V was pared by 4 bases and J by 2 bases, with 21 bases between.

This chain connects TRBV19 to TRBJ1-3; no clear D. The CDR3 extends over 16 amino acids. Per germline, CDR1 LNHDA and CDR2 SQIVND (reference sequence). V was cut by 0 bases and J by 8 bases, with 17 bases left in between. This CDR3 is CASSIDLGRGIDTIYF. CDR3 DNA sequence: TGTGCCAGTAGTATAGATCTAGGGCGGGGAATCGACACCATATATTTT. Based on the CDR3 plus reference TRBV19 and TRBJ1-3, the full variable domain is DGGITQSPKYLFRKEGQNVTLSCEQNLNHDAMYWYRQDPGQGLRLIYYSQIVNDFQKGDIAEGYSVSREKKESFPLTVTSAQKNPTAFYLCASSIDLGRGIDTIYFGEGSWLTVV.

This clonotype appeared a few times. The chain joins TRBV28 to TRBJ2-5; D is undetermined. CDR3 length: 13 residues. Between the trimmed V and J ends, which lost 7 bases and 0 bases, there was a span of 9 bases. Germline V gene lookup returns CDR1 MDHEN and CDR2 SYDVKM. The CDR3 region has the DNA TGTGCCAGCACCCCGGCCAACCAAGAGACCCAGTACTTC. Amino acid sequence: CASTPANQETQYF.

This rearrangement joins TRBV6-6 to TRBJ2-1; 8 bases fit TRBD2. J lost 4 bases, V lost 0 bases, and 5 bases had no gene match. CDR1 is MNHNY, CDR2 SVGAGI, per germline (reference sequence). The length of the CDR3 is 16 residues. CDR3 nucleotides: TGTGCCAGCAGTTACTCGTCGGCTAGCGGGTACAATGAGCAGTTCTTC. Translating gives CASSYSSASGYNEQFF.

V usage is TRBV10-2 and J usage is TRBJ2-1, with D tentatively TRBD2 (5 bases). The V end lost 6 bases, the J end lost 10 bases, and 10 bases lay between the germline ends. The CDR3 covers 11 residues. The germline gives CDR1 WSHSY, CDR2 SAAADI. The CDR3 DNA reads as TGCGCCAGCAGCCCGGGGTACGAGCAGTTCTTC. Amino acid sequence: CASSPGYEQFF.

This clonotype was picked up many times. This chain links TRBV7-9 with TRBJ1-2; tentatively, D is TRBD1 (5 bases). The CDR3 has 19 amino acids. Germline loops: CDR1 SEHNR, CDR2 FQNEAQ (reference sequence). The V end was cut by 5 bases, the J end by 3 bases, with 28 bases between. CDR3 coding DNA: TGTGCCAGCAGCATGAGACAGTCTCTATCCAAAATTAATCACTATGGCTACACCTTC. It specifies CASSMRQSLSKINHYGYTF.

In its sample, this clonotype was seen a few times. The chain employs TRBV2 and TRBJ2-5; D remains ambiguous. Trimming removed 3 bases from V and 4 bases from J, with 12 bases in between. Germline CDR1 and CDR2: SNHLY and FYNNEI. This CDR3 is built from 14 residues. For the CDR3, the DNA is TGTGCCAGCAGTGATGGGCGACGGTTAGAGACCCAGTACTTC. Translating it yields CASSDGRRLETQYF. Combining the CDR3 with reference TRBV2 and TRBJ2-5 gives the whole variable domain EPEVTQTPSHQVTQMGQEVILRCVPISNHLYFYWYRQILGQKVEFLVSFYNNEISEKSEIFDDQFSVERPDGSNFTLKIRSTKLEDSAMYFCASSDGRRLETQYFGPGTRLLVL.

This clonotype was seen only a few times. CDR3 nucleotides: TGTGCCAGTAGTTTCCGGATTCCGCCAAACTATGGCTACACCTTC. It codes for CASSFRIPPNYGYTF. V gene TRBV19 combines with J gene TRBJ1-2; the D is unclear. V dropped 5 bases and J dropped 2 bases, with 15 bases sitting between them. CDR1 LNHDA and CDR2 SQIVND come from the germline V gene (reference sequence). This CDR3 has 15 residues.

This chain links TRBV4-1 with TRBJ1-2; the D is unclear. The V end was cut by 1 base, the J end by 3 bases, with 15 bases between. Germline CDR1 and CDR2: MGHRA and YSYEKL. The CDR3 has 16 amino acids. The CDR3 coding sequence is TGCGCCAGCAGCCAAGGCTACACCGGAGGGTACTATGGCTACACCTTC. Translation: CASSQGYTGGYYGYTF.

This chain uses TRBV6-5 with TRBJ2-5; D may match TRBD1 or TRBD2 (6 bases each). The CDR3 totals 19 residues. CDR1 and CDR2 from the germline V gene are MNHEY and SVGAGI. With 3 bases removed from V and 1 base from J, the gap between germline ends came to 24 bases. The CDR3 coding sequence is TGTGCCAGCAGTTATTTCATCCGGGGGCAGGGAACCTCCCAAGAGACCCAGTACTTC. Translating gives CASSYFIRGQGTSQETQYF.

Points on this clonotype: The CDR3 carries no conserved terminal phenylalanine or tryptophan, so it likely arises from a read error. The chain combines TRBV7-7 with TRBJ2-4, with 7 positions matching TRBD2. Germline CDR1 SSHAT, CDR2 FNYEAQ (reference sequence). CDR3 length: 17 residues. Trimming removed 0 bases from V and 0 bases from J; junction bases left unmatched: 5. The CDR3 here is CASSLARASGAKNIQYL. The CDR3 DNA follows: TGTGCCAGCAGCTTAGCGCGGGCTAGCGGAGCCAAAAACATTCAGTACTTA.

This clonotype was observed a handful of times. This chain uses TRBV18 with TRBJ1-2, with TRBD1 matching over 8 bases. This CDR3 region has 16 residues. The germline gives CDR1 KGHSH, CDR2 LQKENI. Trimming removed 4 bases from V and 7 bases from J; junction bases left unmatched: 14. CDR3 DNA: TGTGCCAGCTCACGGCTACGGGACAGGTGGAGTATTGGCTACACCTTC. This codes for CASSRLRDRWSIGYTF.

This sequence joins TRBV25-1 and TRBJ2-2; D is perhaps TRBD1 or TRBD2 (5 bases each). From germline, CDR1 is MGHDK and CDR2 SYGVNS. The germline V and J ends were trimmed by 1 base and 6 bases, with 24 bases remaining between them. This CDR3 is built from 19 residues. The CDR3: CASSELWGSTRGTAGELFF. CDR3 sequence (DNA): TGTGCCAGCAGTGAATTGTGGGGTTCTACCCGAGGGACGGCCGGGGAGCTGTTTTTT.

The chain recombines TRBV12-3 or TRBV12-4 with TRBJ2-5, with 12 bases aligning to TRBD2. CDR3 length equals 16 residues. Trimming removed 2 bases from V and 4 bases from J; junction bases left unmatched: 5. The CDR3 here is CASSLRLAGEGETQYF. The CDR3 coding sequence is TGTGCCAGCAGTTTAAGACTAGCGGGAGAAGGAGAGACCCAGTACTTC.

This clonotype is large in the sample. The chain links TRBV7-2 to TRBJ2-7; D is tentatively TRBD1 or TRBD2 (5 bases each). CDR3 length: 14 residues. Between the trimmed V and J ends, which lost 4 bases and 0 bases, there was a span of 10 bases. Germline CDR1 reads SGHTA; CDR2 reads FQGNSA. The CDR3 protein is CASSSGRGSYEQYV. CDR3 DNA sequence: TGTGCCAGCAGCTCGGGACGTGGCTCCTACGAGCAGTACGTC.

V usage is TRBV6-8 and J usage is TRBJ1-2; the D is unclear. With 2 bases removed from V and 8 bases from J, the gap between germline ends came to 15 bases. The CDR3 is made up of 14 amino acids. The germline gives CDR1 MNHGY, CDR2 SAAAGT. The CDR3 here is CASSYARGRGGYTF. The CDR3 DNA sequence: TGTGCCAGCAGTTACGCTAGAGGTCGCGGGGGCTACACCTTC.

This clonotype was seen ten or more times. The V gene is TRBV7-8, the J gene TRBJ2-7; D unclear. Germline CDR1 reads SGHVS; CDR2 reads FQNEAQ. The CDR3 covers 14 residues. The germline V and J ends were trimmed by 4 bases and 0 bases, with 10 bases remaining between them. CDR3 DNA: TGTGCCAGCAGCTCCGCACGCTTCTCCTACGAGCAGTACTTC. Protein: CASSSARFSYEQYF.

The rearrangement links TRBV5-5 to TRBJ1-2, with D perhaps matching TRBD1 (5 bases). There are 13 residues in the CDR3. Trimming took 4 bases from V and 6 from J, leaving 13 bases between them. Germline values: CDR1 SGHKS, CDR2 YYEKEE (reference sequence). The chain's CDR3 is CASSASGIDGYTF. CDR3 in DNA: TGTGCCAGCAGCGCCTCAGGGATAGATGGCTACACCTTC.